The 14 T cell receptor beta chains reported below all come from one sample, sequenced in a study of human T cells and chemical hapten exposure. The time point here: pre-sensitization, week 0. The treatment denotes: therapeutic diphenylcyclopropenone sensitization with weekly scalp DPC. Each CDR3 protein is one row after TCRdb ran MiXCR on the RACE reads. The repertoire holds about 51,000 distinct CDR3 sequences, roughly 8.8% seen once, with around 15% in the top ten. This sample comprised whole blood, obtained in connection with sensitization to the hapten diphenylcyclopropenone (DPC). These receptors originate from a woman aged 40 to 50 with alopecia areata. Some clones in this sample may be carry-over from other donors' samples.

This clonotype came up many times. The V call is TRBV6-1, the J call TRBJ2-1; the match to TRBD2 covers 9 bases. Germline V gene lookup returns CDR1 MNHNS and CDR2 SASEGT. This CDR3 is built from 16 residues. Trimming cost V 8 bases and J 9 bases; bases outside gene matches: 17. The CDR3 protein is CASVQRRTSAGGEQFF. CDR3 DNA: TGTGCCAGCGTTCAGCGCAGGACTAGCGCGGGTGGTGAGCAGTTCTTC.

The rearrangement uses TRBV6-4 and TRBJ1-1, with unresolved D. Deletions cut 0 bases from V and 2 bases from J, with 4 bases between. Germline lookup yields CDR1 MRHNA and CDR2 SNTAGT. This CDR3 contains 13 residues. The CDR3 bases are TGTGCCAGCAGTGACTCTGGAAACACTGAAGCTTTCTTT. Its protein product is CASSDSGNTEAFF.

This clonotype was observed many times. The V and J genes are TRBV7-6 and TRBJ2-3, with a possible D match to TRBD1 (5 bases). Looked up from germline, CDR1 is SGHVS and CDR2 is FNYEAQ. The CDR3 is 18 residues long. Trimming left V 4 bases short and J 0 bases short, with 20 bases between. CDR3 region: CASSSVDAETASTDTQYF. The CDR3 nucleotides read TGTGCCAGCAGCTCCGTCGACGCGGAGACAGCTAGCACAGATACGCAGTATTTT.

This clonotype has a count of ten or more. The CDR3 is CAWSVGPSGANVLTF. The CDR3 DNA is TGTGCCTGGAGTGTAGGACCCTCTGGGGCCAACGTCCTGACTTTC. The genes are TRBV30 and TRBJ2-6; no definite D call. The CDR3 covers 15 residues. The germline CDR1 and CDR2 sequences are GTSNPN and SVGIG (reference sequence). Trimming left V 0 bases short and J 0 bases short, with 6 bases between.

This clonotype occurred a few times. The chain recombines TRBV5-1 with TRBJ2-3; 7 bases align to TRBD2. Germline assignment: CDR1 SGHRS and CDR2 YFSETQ. J gave up 8 bases and V 3 bases, and 9 bases lay outside the gene matches. The CDR3 is 14 residues long. The CDR3 loop is CASSSSTSQGTQYF. The CDR3 DNA reads as TGCGCCAGCAGCTCGTCGACTAGCCAGGGTACGCAGTATTTT.

This clonotype was seen repeatedly, ten times or more. The CDR3 DNA reads as TGTGCCTGGAGTTCACCAGGGCGGGGGGGCCGCTATGAGCAGTTCTTC. It is translated as CAWSSPGRGGRYEQFF. The chain carries TRBV30 and TRBJ2-1; TRBD2 matches at 9 bases. Germline V gives CDR1 GTSNPN, CDR2 SVGIG (reference sequence). This CDR3 is built from 16 residues. The V segment lost 2 bases and the J segment 8 bases; nucleotides outside the gene matches: 13.

This clonotype was detected many times. The chain links TRBV7-9 to TRBJ1-4, with D perhaps TRBD1 (6 bases). Germline loops: CDR1 SEHNR, CDR2 FQNEAQ (reference sequence). V was trimmed by 4 bases and J by 7 bases, leaving 13 bases between them. The CDR3 sequence is 14 residues long. This CDR3 is CASSSTGSGEKLFF. Written as DNA, the CDR3 is TGTGCCAGCAGCTCAACAGGGAGTGGTGAAAAACTGTTTTTT. Filled out from reference TRBV7-9 and TRBJ1-4, the complete variable domain reads DTGVSQNPRHKITKRGQNVTFRCDPISEHNRLYWYRQTLGQGPEFLTYFQNEAQLEKSRLLSDRFSAERPKGSFSTLEIQRTEQGDSAMYLCASSSTGSGEKLFFGSGTQLSVL.

This clonotype was counted between two and nine times. This chain joins TRBV29-1 and TRBJ1-1, with a possible D match to TRBD1 (6 bases). Germline V CDR1 and CDR2: SQVTM, ANQGSEA. Trimming shortened V by 7 bases and J by 0 bases, and 15 bases separated the two germline ends. CDR3 size: 14 residues. CDR3 in amino acids: CSALKGDMNTEAFF. CDR3 DNA: TGCAGCGCCCTCAAAGGGGACATGAACACTGAAGCTTTCTTT.

This clonotype was observed many times. The chain carries TRBV6-2 or TRBV6-3 and TRBJ1-2; 7 bases are shared with TRBD1. CDR3 length: 17 amino acids. Germline loops: CDR1 MNHEY, CDR2 SVGEGT. Trimming took 2 bases from V and 1 from J; bases not matched to a gene: 10. CDR3 in amino acids: CASSYDRTGANNYGYTF. The CDR3 nucleotides are TGTGCCAGCAGTTACGACCGGACAGGAGCTAATAACTATGGCTACACCTTC.

Written as DNA, the CDR3 is TGTGCCAGCTCCATCAAAATCGCGGCCACTGAAGCTTTCTTT. Protein product: CASSIKIAATEAFF. The chain is built from TRBV18 and TRBJ1-1; D gene ambiguous. This CDR3 region has 14 residues. Trimming stripped 6 bases from V and 4 bases from J, with 15 bases between. Germline V lookup: CDR1 KGHSH, CDR2 LQKENI.

The V gene is TRBV28, the J gene TRBJ2-7; D perhaps matches TRBD1 (6 bases). Germline CDR1 is MDHEN and CDR2 is SYDVKM. V gave up 7 bases and J gave up 0 bases, with 16 bases separating them. The CDR3 contains 15 residues. The CDR3 spells CASTERQAISYEQYF. In DNA form, the CDR3 reads TGTGCCAGCACTGAGAGACAGGCAATCTCCTACGAGCAGTACTTC.

In DNA, the CDR3 is TGTGCCAGCGGCCCACCCGGGCAGTACTTC. This gives the protein CASGPPGQYF. The gene calls are TRBV2 and TRBJ2-7; D is unresolved. The V gene lost 8 bases and the J gene lost 9 bases, with 11 bases spanning the gap. The CDR3 is made up of 10 amino acids. Germline assignment: CDR1 SNHLY and CDR2 FYNNEI.

This clonotype was observed a handful of times. The chain has TRBV29-1 and TRBJ2-3; D not certain. V gave up 1 base and J gave up 2 bases, with 13 bases separating them. Germline V gives CDR1 SQVTM, CDR2 ANQGSEA. This CDR3 is 15 amino acids long. DNA for the CDR3: TGCAGCGTTGAAGGGCGACTTTCCGCCACAGATACGCAGTATTTT. It encodes CSVEGRLSATDTQYF.

This clonotype was observed at least ten times. This rearrangement joins TRBV18 to TRBJ1-5; 7 bases match TRBD1. CDR3 length: 13 residues. The germline CDR1 and CDR2 sequences are KGHSH and LQKENI. The V and J ends lost 3 bases and 9 bases, in that order; junction bases with no gene match: 5. This CDR3 reads CASSPPTGRPQHF. The CDR3 bases are TGTGCCAGCTCACCCCCGACAGGGAGGCCCCAGCATTTT.